This paragraph reports one T cell receptor (beta chain). The antigen is unknown. The data derive from a study of cytomegalovirus exposure and HLA in healthy donors. V shed 0 bases and J shed 10 bases, with 15 bases lying between them. Germline V CDR1 and CDR2: SGHAT, FQNNGV. CDR3 length: 14 residues. Study conclusions and caveats: Reported performance of the classifier showed diagnosis of cytomegalovirus status with high specificity and sensitivity.

PCR used 60 Vbeta primers and 13 Jbeta primers. Method: immunoSEQ multiplex PCR; TCRdb's copy keeps in-frame clones and lacks some. The table shows 98,000 or so clones, with approximately 77% occurring only once. The receptor was derived from a female donor in good health and CMV-seronegative. The V and J genes are TRBV11-2 and TRBJ1-1; possible D gene TRBD1, 6 bases. Sample: PBMCs. The CDR3: CASSLDFSGVGAFF. In nucleotides, the CDR3 is TGTGCCAGCAGCTTAGATTTTTCAGGGGTGGGAGCTTTCTTT.